The entry below describes one T cell receptor (beta chain). TCRdb passed the 5' RACE reads through MiXCR, listing each CDR3 protein once. The sample contains a few hundred thousand distinct CDR3 sequences, just under 10% of which appear only once. The data derive from a study of identical twins. CDR3 length: 14 residues. Per germline, CDR1 WSHSY and CDR2 SAAADI. With V trimmed by 10 bases and J by 5 bases, 6 bases remained unmatched. Healthy Caucasians, and only they, were the donors. This sample also appeared in a second study, on yellow fever vaccine responses in identical twins.

The source material was PBMCs. This clonotype was obtained from a woman between 18 and 29 years old in good health. The V gene is TRBV10-2, the J gene TRBJ2-5; TRBD2 agrees at 14 bases. The CDR3 loop reads CAIGLAGGFETQYF. The CDR3 coding sequence is TGCGCCATCGGACTAGCGGGAGGCTTTGAGACCCAGTACTTC.